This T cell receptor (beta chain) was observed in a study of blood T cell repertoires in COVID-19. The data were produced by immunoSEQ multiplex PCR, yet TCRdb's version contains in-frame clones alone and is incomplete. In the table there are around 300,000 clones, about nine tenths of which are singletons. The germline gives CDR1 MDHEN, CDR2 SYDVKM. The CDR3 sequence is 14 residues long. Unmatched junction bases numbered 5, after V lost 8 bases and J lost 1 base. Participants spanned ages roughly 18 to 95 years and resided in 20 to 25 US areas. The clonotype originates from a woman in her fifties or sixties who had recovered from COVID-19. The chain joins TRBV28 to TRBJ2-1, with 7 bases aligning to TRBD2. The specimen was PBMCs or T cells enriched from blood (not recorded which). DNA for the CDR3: TGTGCCAGCGGCGGGAGTTGGTCCTACAATGAGCAGTTCTTC. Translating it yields CASGGSWSYNEQFF.